This passage covers 17 T cell receptor beta chains from one sample sequenced in a study of blood T cell repertoires in COVID-19. Here immunoSEQ multiplex PCR was the method, and the copy in TCRdb shows in-frame clones only, minus some. The sample includes approximately 400,000 clones, under 85% of them seen just once. The sequencing input was PBMCs or T cells enriched from blood (not recorded which). The receptors come from a woman between 50 and 59 years old who had recovered from COVID-19.

The CDR3 DNA follows: TGTGCCAGCTCACAAATTACAGTTAACTATGGCTACACCTTC. As protein: CASSQITVNYGYTF. The chain combines TRBV18 with TRBJ1-2; D gene ambiguous. Germline CDR1 and CDR2: KGHSH and LQKENI. The V end was cut by 4 bases, the J end by 1 base, with 10 bases between. The CDR3 is 14 amino acids.

CDR3 sequence (DNA): TGCGCCAGCAGCCAAGATAGTCGGGGGTGGGCGGTAGGTGAAAAACTGTTTTTT. This sequence encodes CASSQDSRGWAVGEKLFF. This chain connects TRBV4-1 to TRBJ1-4, with D possibly TRBD1 on 5 matching bases. Germline-derived CDR1 and CDR2 are MGHRA and YSYEKL. Deletions cut 0 bases from V and 7 bases from J, with 21 bases between. The CDR3 runs to 18 residues.

The chain joins TRBV3-1 (or the pseudogene TRBV3-2) to TRBJ1-1; D is uncertain. Germline-derived CDR1 and CDR2 are LGHDT and YNNKEL (reference sequence). Between the trimmed V and J ends, which lost 0 bases and 13 bases, there was a span of 15 bases. This CDR3 has 13 residues. In DNA form, the CDR3 reads TGTGCCAGCAGCCAAGATCATAAAGCCGCCGATTTCTTT. As protein: CASSQDHKAADFF.

This chain connects TRBV19 to TRBJ1-2, with 7 nucleotides matching TRBD1. Germline CDR1 is LNHDA and CDR2 is SQIVND (reference sequence). This CDR3 has 17 residues. J gave up 4 bases and V 4 bases, and 15 bases lay outside the gene matches. The CDR3 is CASSTRGRPDPGYGYTF. The DNA for the CDR3 is TGTGCCAGTAGTACTAGGGGGCGGCCCGATCCGGGCTATGGCTACACCTTC.

The chain uses TRBV6-4 and TRBJ1-2, with 7 nucleotides matching TRBD1. V trimming: 5 bases; J trimming: 2 bases; junction bases outside the gene matches: 2. Germline values: CDR1 MRHNA, CDR2 SNTAGT. The CDR3 sequence is 13 residues long. CDR3 loop: CASSPDRNYGYTF. Written as DNA, the CDR3 is TGTGCCAGCAGTCCGGACAGGAACTATGGCTACACCTTC.

The chain uses TRBV7-9 and TRBJ1-2; 9 nucleotides agree with TRBD1. This CDR3 has 14 residues. V lost 4 bases, J lost 4 bases, and 4 bases stayed unmatched. The germline gives CDR1 SEHNR, CDR2 FQNEAQ (reference sequence). CDR3 nucleotide sequence: TGTGCCAGCAGCTCCCAGGGACAGGGCTATGGCTACACCTTC. Translated: CASSSQGQGYGYTF.

In regard to this clone: Different DNA sequences within this sample yield the same CDR3. This chain links TRBV6-1 with TRBJ1-1; a weak D match, TRBD1 (6 bases). Germline assignment: CDR1 MNHNS and CDR2 SASEGT. This CDR3 comprises 14 residues. Between the trimmed V and J ends, which lost 2 bases and 1 base, there was a span of 8 bases. For the CDR3, the DNA is TGTGCCAGCAGTGAAACCAGGGGGAACACTGAAGCTTTCTTT. Its protein is CASSETRGNTEAFF.

This chain joins TRBV7-2 and TRBJ2-2, with D possibly TRBD1 on 5 matching bases. In germline, CDR1 is SGHTA, CDR2 FQGNSA. Between the trimmed V and J ends, which lost 5 bases and 6 bases, there was a span of 16 bases. The CDR3 is made up of 15 amino acids. This CDR3 is CASSVPRQWPGELFF. CDR3 in DNA: TGTGCCAGCAGCGTCCCGAGACAGTGGCCCGGGGAGCTGTTTTTT.

This clone was observed a few times. The CDR3 here is CASRDRKVEKLFF. CDR3 sequence (DNA): TGTGCCAGCAGGGACAGAAAAGTAGAAAAACTGTTTTTT. The chain combines TRBV27 with TRBJ1-4; the D gene is possibly TRBD1 (6 bases). This CDR3 has 13 residues. Per the germline V gene, CDR1 is MNHEY and CDR2 is SMNVEV (reference sequence). V lost 6 bases and J 8 bases, leaving 13 bases between the germline ends.

In this sample, this clone turned up once. The chain uses TRBV5-1 and TRBJ1-4; D gene ambiguous. Germline CDR1 reads SGHRS; CDR2 reads YFSETQ. The CDR3 extends over 15 amino acids. V shed 1 base and J shed 4 bases, with 11 bases lying between them. CDR3 in DNA: TGCGCCAGCAGCTTGAATGGAGGGAATAATGAAAAACTGTTTTTT. Its translation is CASSLNGGNNEKLFF.

The rearrangement joins TRBV28 to TRBJ1-2, with a tentative D call TRBD1 (5 bases). CDR1 and CDR2 from the germline V gene are MDHEN and SYDVKM. V lost 8 bases and J lost 4, with 8 bases in between. CDR3 length: 11 amino acids. CDR3 residues: CASGAVYGYTF. The CDR3 DNA sequence: TGTGCCAGCGGGGCGGTCTATGGCTACACCTTC.

The chain has TRBV6-5 and TRBJ1-1; D is undetermined. This CDR3 has 13 residues. V gave up 7 bases and J gave up 1 base, with 10 bases separating them. Looked up from germline, CDR1 is MNHEY and CDR2 is SVGAGI. This CDR3 reads CASTRQANTEAFF. The CDR3 DNA is TGTGCCAGCACACGTCAGGCGAACACTGAAGCTTTCTTT.

The chain joins TRBV5-4 to TRBJ1-6, with a possible D match to TRBD1 (6 bases). This CDR3 is 15 amino acids long. Germline CDR1 SGHNT, CDR2 YYREEE (reference sequence). Trimming took off 3 bases at V and 9 bases at J, with 16 bases between the two ends. The CDR3 sequence is CASSYRDGLGSPLHF. The CDR3 DNA reads as TGTGCCAGCAGCTACAGGGATGGCTTGGGTTCACCCCTCCACTTT.

The chain uses TRBV7-8 and TRBJ1-3; 7 bases map to TRBD1. In germline, CDR1 is SGHVS, CDR2 FQNEAQ. The CDR3 runs 18 residues. The V segment lost 5 bases and the J segment 3 bases; nucleotides outside the gene matches: 16. The CDR3 loop reads CASSPSPTRQGFGNTIYF. CDR3 bases: TGTGCCAGCAGCCCCAGCCCAACCAGACAGGGTTTTGGAAACACCATATATTTT.

This chain uses TRBV9 with TRBJ1-2, with 8 nucleotides matching TRBD1. V gave up 0 bases and J gave up 5 bases; unmatched junction bases: 9. Germline V gene lookup returns CDR1 SGDLS and CDR2 YYNGEE. The CDR3 runs 16 residues. CDR3 sequence reads: CASSVGQGAVGYGYTF. In DNA form, the CDR3 reads TGTGCCAGCAGCGTAGGGCAGGGGGCGGTAGGGTATGGCTACACCTTC.

The J gene is TRBJ2-7, the V gene TRBV19; TRBD1 aligns across 8 bases. This CDR3 spans 13 amino acids. Germline V gene lookup returns CDR1 LNHDA and CDR2 SQIVND (reference sequence). V gave up 3 bases and J gave up 3 bases; unmatched junction bases: 1. In DNA form, the CDR3 reads TGTGCCAGTAGTATGGGACAGGACTACGAGCAGTACTTC. Translation: CASSMGQDYEQYF.

This clone came up a few times. The J gene is TRBJ1-2, the V gene TRBV5-6, with TRBD1 matching 10 bases. The junction had 6 bases not matched to a gene; V was cut back by 0 bases and J by 4 bases. There are 16 residues in the CDR3. Germline V gene sequence: CDR1 SGHDT, CDR2 YYEEEE. The CDR3 bases are TGTGCCAGCAGCTTGGGACAGGGGGCGCTTGCCTATGGCTACACCTTC. Translation: CASSLGQGALAYGYTF.